Listed here is a single T cell receptor (beta chain). The antigen is undetermined. The CDR3 contains 12 residues. The germline CDR1 and CDR2 sequences are MNHNS and SASEGT. V lost 8 bases and J 4 bases, leaving 11 bases between the germline ends. This sample was included in a study of OX40 agonist ivuxolimab in advanced cancers. About the research overall: An agonistic human IgG2 monoclonal antibody against OX40 (CD134) was given. Ivuxolimab was administered intravenously to patients at 0.01 to 10 mg/kg every 2 weeks. The dose-escalation cohort was about 87% male, with a mean age of 60 years, ranging roughly 20 to 90.

Only in-frame clones appear in the TCRdb table, and some are missing; sequencing was by immunoSEQ multiplex PCR. Here the sample spans under 80,000 clones, around 83% being singletons. Notes on the study in general: The 0.1-3.0 mg/kg partial responders had among the lowest clonal expansion.

The receptor was isolated from an adult with an advanced solid tumor such as melanoma, head and neck, liver or kidney cancer. Here the sequenced sample was CD4+ or CD8+ T cells sorted from blood, taken in a trial of the OX40 agonist ivuxolimab. The rearrangement uses TRBV6-1 and TRBJ1-2; the D is unclear. CDR3 region: CASGVRTYGYTF. The CDR3 region has the DNA TGTGCCAGCGGGGTACGGACCTATGGCTACACCTTC.